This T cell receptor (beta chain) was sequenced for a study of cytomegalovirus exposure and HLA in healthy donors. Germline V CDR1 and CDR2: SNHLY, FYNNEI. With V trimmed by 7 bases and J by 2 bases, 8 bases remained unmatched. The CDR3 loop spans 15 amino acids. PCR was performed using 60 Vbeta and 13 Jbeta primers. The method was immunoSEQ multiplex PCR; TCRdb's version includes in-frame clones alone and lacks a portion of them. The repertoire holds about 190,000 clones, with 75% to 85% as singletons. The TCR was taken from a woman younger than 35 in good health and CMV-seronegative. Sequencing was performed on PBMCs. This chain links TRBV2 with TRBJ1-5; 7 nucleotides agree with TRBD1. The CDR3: CASKVGGEGNQPQHF. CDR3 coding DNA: TGTGCCAGCAAAGTAGGGGGCGAGGGCAATCAGCCCCAGCATTTT.